This is a list of T cell receptor beta chains from one sample in a study of cytomegalovirus exposure and HLA in healthy donors. The assay was immunoSEQ multiplex PCR, and TCRdb's table has in-frame clones only and misses some. The sample has about 160,000 clones, 70% to 90% seen once. The sequencing sample was made of PBMCs. All receptors derive from a man in his late teens or twenties in good health and CMV-seropositive. The CDR3 runs from the conserved cysteine through the conserved F or W. D genes are given only for firm matches. Part of the rows lack a size; the others show once, few, many or a class for expanded clones.

>-|14|TRBV11-3|TRBJ1-1|-
CASSPGHPGTEAFF
TGTGCCAGCAGCCCGGGACACCCGGGGACTGAAGCTTTCTTT
>-|15|TRBV5-4|TRBJ1-1|TRBD1
CASSFGTGLNTEAFF
TGTGCCAGCAGCTTTGGGACAGGCTTGAACACTGAAGCTTTCTTT
>few|15|TRBV5-4|TRBJ1-6|TRBD1
CASSVGGQVISPLHF
TGTGCCAGCAGCGTTGGGGGACAGGTGATTTCACCCCTCCACTTT
>-|16|TRBV18|TRBJ2-7|TRBD1
CASSPSDRVVSYEQYF
TGTGCCAGCTCACCATCCGACAGGGTTGTATCCTACGAGCAGTACTTC
>-|14|TRBV19|TRBJ2-7|-
CASSIGVSSYEQYF
TGTGCCAGTAGTATCGGGGTTAGCTCCTACGAGCAGTACTTC
>-|17|TRBV5-1|TRBJ2-1|-
CASSLGNREGVYNEQFF
TGCGCCAGCAGCTTGGGCAACAGGGAGGGGGTCTACAATGAGCAGTTCTTC
>-|15|TRBV4-3|TRBJ2-7|TRBD1
CASNLPGQGASEQYF
TGCGCCAGCAACCTACCGGGACAGGGGGCTTCCGAGCAGTACTTC
>once|14|TRBV5-5|TRBJ1-2|TRBD1
CASSLTGGGYGYTF
TGTGCCAGCAGCTTGACAGGGGGGGGCTATGGCTACACCTTC
>-|16|TRBV7-6|TRBJ2-7|TRBD1
CASSEERPGQGYEQYF
TGTGCCAGCAGCGAAGAACGACCGGGACAGGGCTACGAGCAGTACTTC
>few|14|TRBV4-3|TRBJ2-7|-
CASSQDVVSYEQYF
TGCGCCAGCAGCCAAGATGTAGTATCCTACGAGCAGTACTTC
>-|19|TRBV7-9|TRBJ2-4|TRBD2
CASSLGTTSGPLAKNSQYF
TGTGCCAGCAGCTTGGGGACTACTTCAGGTCCTCTAGCCAAAAACAGTCAGTACTTC
>once|17|TRBV5-6|TRBJ2-3|TRBD2
CASRRGGGGRVTDTQYF
TGTGCCAGCAGGAGGGGCGGGGGGGGGCGGGTCACAGATACGCAGTATTTT
>-|13|TRBV7-9|TRBJ2-7|-
CASSSTESYEQYF
TGTGCCAGCAGCTCGACGGAGTCCTACGAGCAGTACTTC
>-|16|TRBV4-2|TRBJ1-4|-
CASSQDFGQGNEKLFF
TGTGCCAGCAGCCAAGACTTCGGGCAGGGGAATGAAAAACTGTTTTTT
>-|14|TRBV7-9|TRBJ1-2|TRBD1
CASSSLDREEGYTF
TGTGCCAGCAGCTCTCTAGACAGGGAGGAAGGCTACACCTTC
>once|16|TRBV12-5|TRBJ2-2|TRBD1
CASVVPGQGGTGELFF
TGTGCTAGTGTTGTGCCGGGACAGGGTGGCACCGGGGAGCTGTTTTTT
>-|15|TRBV7-8|TRBJ1-1|-
CASSSWTGMNTEAFF
TGTGCCAGCAGCTCTTGGACGGGAATGAACACTGAAGCTTTCTTT
>-|14|TRBV27|TRBJ2-7|TRBD1
CASAGTGGSYEQYF
TGTGCCAGCGCCGGGACAGGGGGCTCCTACGAGCAGTACTTC
>-|17|TRBV4-3|TRBJ2-5|TRBD2
CASSQGPSGGLQETQYF
TGCGCCAGCAGCCAAGGGCCTAGCGGGGGACTCCAAGAGACCCAGTACTTC
>-|14|TRBV19|TRBJ1-2|-
CASLSLGGAYGYTF
TGTGCCAGTCTCTCCCTCGGAGGGGCGTATGGCTACACCTTC
>-|13|TRBV6-4|TRBJ2-1|-
CASSDSERNEQFF
TGTGCCAGCAGTGACTCGGAGCGCAATGAGCAGTTCTTC
>-|18|TRBV9|TRBJ1-3|TRBD1
CASSVTTDRANSGNTIYF
TGTGCCAGCAGCGTGACCACCGACAGGGCAAACTCTGGAAACACCATATATTTT
>-|15|TRBV5-1|TRBJ2-7|TRBD1
CASSLVVTGAGEQYF
TGCGCCAGCAGCTTGGTAGTGACAGGGGCTGGGGAGCAGTACTTC
>-|15|TRBV9|TRBJ1-2|TRBD1
CASSPRQGDSYGYTF
TGTGCCAGCAGCCCCCGTCAGGGGGACTCCTATGGCTACACCTTC
>-|14|TRBV18|TRBJ2-7|TRBD2
CASSHPGGNYEQYF
TGTGCCAGCTCACATCCGGGAGGGAACTACGAGCAGTACTTC
>-|15|TRBV27|TRBJ1-2|TRBD1
CASSGPGQGSYGYTF
TGTGCCAGCAGCGGGCCGGGACAGGGCTCCTATGGCTACACCTTC
>-|13|TRBV19|TRBJ1-5|-
CASSRVPAQPQHF
TGTGCCAGTAGCAGGGTCCCCGCTCAGCCCCAGCATTTT
>-|17|TRBV6-4|TRBJ1-3|-
CASSDPPRAGSGNTIYF
TGTGCCAGCAGTGACCCTCCCCGGGCGGGCTCTGGAAACACCATATATTTT
>once|18|TRBV11-3|TRBJ2-2|-
CASSYLGFRGGNTGELFF
TGTGCCAGCAGCTACCTTGGGTTCCGGGGAGGGAACACCGGGGAGCTGTTTTTT
>-|15|TRBV5-5|TRBJ1-2|-
CASSPRQAPNYGYTF
TGTGCCAGCAGCCCCAGACAGGCGCCTAACTATGGCTACACCTTC
>once|17|TRBV4-3|TRBJ2-3|TRBD2
CASSQGPGGLSRDTQYF
TGCGCCAGCAGTCAGGGACCGGGGGGGCTATCCAGGGATACGCAGTATTTT
>-|17|TRBV9|TRBJ2-6|TRBD2
CASSVSGGASGANGLTF
TGTGCCAGCAGCGTCAGCGGGGGGGCTTCTGGGGCCAACGGCCTGACTTTC
>once|13|TRBV4-1|TRBJ2-7|-
CASSQQVSYEQYF
TGCGCCAGCAGCCAACAGGTCTCCTACGAGCAGTACTTC
>-|14|TRBV5-4|TRBJ1-1|TRBD1
CASSLEETGPEAFF
TGTGCCAGCAGCTTGGAGGAGACAGGGCCTGAAGCTTTCTTT
>-|14|TRBV7-9|TRBJ2-5|-
CASSLRLGQETQYF
TGTGCCAGCAGCTTAAGGCTAGGTCAAGAGACCCAGTACTTC
>-|14|TRBV27|TRBJ1-2|TRBD1
CASSFGQGSYGYTF
TGTGCCAGCAGTTTCGGACAGGGGAGCTATGGCTACACCTTC
>-|18|TRBV5-4|TRBJ2-2|TRBD2
CASSPGTSGGSATGELFF
TGTGCCAGCAGCCCTGGGACTAGCGGGGGCTCCGCCACCGGGGAGCTGTTTTTT
>once|15|TRBV11-3|TRBJ1-1|TRBD1
CASSTGQGQNTEAFF
TGTGCCAGCAGCACGGGACAGGGACAAAACACTGAAGCTTTCTTT
>-|13|TRBV7-9|TRBJ1-3|-
CASSPVGGNTIYF
TGTGCCAGCAGCCCCGTCGGGGGAAACACCATATATTTT
>-|14|TRBV2|TRBJ1-1|TRBD1
CASRETGGWTEAFF
TGTGCCAGCAGGGAAACAGGGGGTTGGACTGAAGCTTTCTTT
>-|16|TRBV2|TRBJ2-3|TRBD1
CASSFNRGRAGDTQYF
TGTGCCAGCAGTTTCAACAGGGGACGCGCGGGAGATACGCAGTATTTT
>-|16|TRBV7-2|TRBJ1-2|TRBD1
CASSSRDRERDHGYTF
TGTGCCAGCAGCAGCAGGGACAGGGAACGGGACCATGGCTACACCTTC
>-|15|TRBV13|TRBJ1-4|TRBD1
CASTLRGQTNEKLFF
TGTGCCAGCACCCTAAGGGGGCAGACTAATGAAAAACTGTTTTTT
>-|14|TRBV29-1|TRBJ2-7|TRBD2
CSVETRSGGYEQYF
TGCAGCGTTGAGACCCGTTCGGGGGGGTACGAGCAGTACTTC
>-|11|TRBV20-1|TRBJ2-7|-
CSAPLVYEQYF
TGCAGTGCTCCCCTCGTCTACGAGCAGTACTTC
>-|14|TRBV6-5|TRBJ1-1|TRBD1
CASSRQGRDTEAFF
TGTGCCAGCAGTCGACAGGGGCGGGACACTGAAGCTTTCTTT